This entry features one T cell receptor beta chain sequence. As yet, its antigen is unknown. Clones were sequenced by immunoSEQ multiplex PCR, and TCRdb holds only the in-frame ones, with some missing. The sample has approximately 190,000 clones, roughly 90% seen once. The data were taken from a study of T cell responses to AZD1222 COVID-19 vaccine. Overall study results and limits: Spike-specific TCR depth and breadth grew after two AZD1222 doses. Among those given AZD1222, only five or six were seropositive at baseline. Distributed over spike, vaccine-associated CD4 TCRs predominated at 160-218 and 743-854.

This CDR3 has 16 amino acids. Germline CDR1 SGHNT, CDR2 YYREEE (reference sequence). Losses at the gene ends were 3 bases for V and 2 bases for J; bases not matched to a gene: 3. The source was peripheral blood, collected on day 0 of AZD1222 vaccination. This sequence was found in an adult in good health. The genes are TRBV5-4 and TRBJ2-3; the match to TRBD2 covers 13 bases. Written as DNA, the CDR3 is TGTGCCAGCAGCTGGGGACTAGCGGGGTCCACAGATACGCAGTATTTT. Protein: CASSWGLAGSTDTQYF.